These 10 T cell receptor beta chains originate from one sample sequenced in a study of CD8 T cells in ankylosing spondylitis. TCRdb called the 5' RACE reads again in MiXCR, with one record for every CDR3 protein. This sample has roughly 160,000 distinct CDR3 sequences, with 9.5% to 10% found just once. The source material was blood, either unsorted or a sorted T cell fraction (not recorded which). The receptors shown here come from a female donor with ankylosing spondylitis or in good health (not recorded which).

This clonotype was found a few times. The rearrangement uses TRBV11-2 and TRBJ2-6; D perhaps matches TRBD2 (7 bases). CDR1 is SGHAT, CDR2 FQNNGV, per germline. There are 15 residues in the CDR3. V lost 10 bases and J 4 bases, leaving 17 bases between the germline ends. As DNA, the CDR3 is TGTGCCACCCCCCTGGCGGGGGCCGGGGCCAACGTCCTGACTTTC. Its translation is CATPLAGAGANVLTF.

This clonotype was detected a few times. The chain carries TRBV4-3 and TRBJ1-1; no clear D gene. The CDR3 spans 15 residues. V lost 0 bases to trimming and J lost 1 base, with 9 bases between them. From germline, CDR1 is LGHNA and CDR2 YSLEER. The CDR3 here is CASSQDQDPNTEAFF. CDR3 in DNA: TGCGCCAGCAGCCAAGACCAGGACCCGAACACTGAAGCTTTCTTT.

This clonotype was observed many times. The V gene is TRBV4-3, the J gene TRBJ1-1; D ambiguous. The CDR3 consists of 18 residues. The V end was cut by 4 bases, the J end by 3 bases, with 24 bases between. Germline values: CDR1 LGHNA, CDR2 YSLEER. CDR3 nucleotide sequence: TGCGCCAGCAGCCGACTGACGGCAGGCAACCCTATGTACACTGAAGCTTTCTTT. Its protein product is CASSRLTAGNPMYTEAFF.

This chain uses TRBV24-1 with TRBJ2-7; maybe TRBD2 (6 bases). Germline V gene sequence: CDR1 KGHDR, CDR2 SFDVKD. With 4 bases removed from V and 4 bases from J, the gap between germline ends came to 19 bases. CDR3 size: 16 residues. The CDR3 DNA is TGTGCCACCAGTGACTTGACGGGGCAGGAGGGGTACGAGCAGTACTTC. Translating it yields CATSDLTGQEGYEQYF.

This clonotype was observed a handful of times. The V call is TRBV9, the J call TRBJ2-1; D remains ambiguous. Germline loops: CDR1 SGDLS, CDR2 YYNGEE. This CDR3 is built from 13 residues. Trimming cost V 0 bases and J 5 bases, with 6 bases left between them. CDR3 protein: CASSVADNNEQFF. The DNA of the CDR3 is TGTGCCAGCAGCGTAGCCGATAACAATGAGCAGTTCTTC.

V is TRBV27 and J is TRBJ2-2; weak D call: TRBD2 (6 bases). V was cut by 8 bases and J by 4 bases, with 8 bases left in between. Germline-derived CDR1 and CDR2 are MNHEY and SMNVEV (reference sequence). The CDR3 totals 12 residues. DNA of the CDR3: TGTGCCAGCGGCGGGGTCACCGGGGAGCTGTTTTTT. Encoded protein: CASGGVTGELFF.

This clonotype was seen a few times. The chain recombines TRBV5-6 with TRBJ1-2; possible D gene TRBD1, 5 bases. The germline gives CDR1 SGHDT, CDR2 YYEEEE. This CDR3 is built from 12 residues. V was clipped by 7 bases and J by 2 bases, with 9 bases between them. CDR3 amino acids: CASGQFNYGYTF. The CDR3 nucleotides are TGTGCCAGCGGACAATTCAACTATGGCTACACCTTC.

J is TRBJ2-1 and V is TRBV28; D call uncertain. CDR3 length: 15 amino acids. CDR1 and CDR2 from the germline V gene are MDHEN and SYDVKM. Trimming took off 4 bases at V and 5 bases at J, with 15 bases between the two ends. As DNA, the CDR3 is TGTGCCAGCAGTTCAACTTTCGCCCTCCACAATGAGCAGTTCTTC. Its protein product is CASSSTFALHNEQFF.

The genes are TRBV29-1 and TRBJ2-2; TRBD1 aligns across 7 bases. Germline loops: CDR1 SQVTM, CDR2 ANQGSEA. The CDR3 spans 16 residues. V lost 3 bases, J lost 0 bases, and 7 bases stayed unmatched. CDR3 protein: CSVETDRDANTGELFF. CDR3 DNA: TGCAGCGTTGAGACCGACAGGGACGCGAACACCGGGGAGCTGTTTTTT.

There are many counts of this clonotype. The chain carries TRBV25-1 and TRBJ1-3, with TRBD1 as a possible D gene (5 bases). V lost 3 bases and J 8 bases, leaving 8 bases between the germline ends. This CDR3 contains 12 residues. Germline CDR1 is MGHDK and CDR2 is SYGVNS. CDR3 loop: CASSDGGDTIYF. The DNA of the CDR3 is TGTGCCAGCAGTGATGGGGGGGACACCATATATTTT.